Below are 25 T cell receptor beta chains sequenced from a single sample in a study of cutaneous CD30+ T cell lymphoproliferative disorder and hepatitis E. Generated by immunoSEQ multiplex PCR, the TCRdb table keeps only in-frame clones and is missing some. The sample shows around 550 clones, approximately 85% of them seen only once. Sequencing was carried out using liver tissue. These receptors came from a human donor with a cutaneous T cell lymphoproliferative disorder associated with hepatitis E virus.

J is TRBJ2-5 and V is TRBV7-7; D may be TRBD2 (6 bases). This CDR3 has 13 residues. The ends were cut back, 7 bases at V and 10 bases at J, with 19 bases in the middle. Germline-derived CDR1 and CDR2 are SSHAT and FNYEAQ (reference sequence). CDR3 nucleotides: TGTGCCAGCACACCGGGACTTCCTGATGGCCAGTACTTC. Translation gives CASTPGLPDGQYF.

CDR3 sequence (DNA): TGTGCAAGTCGCTTAGCGCCGAGGAGCAAACTGTTTTTT. The encoded protein is CASRLAPRSKLFF. J is TRBJ1-4 and V is TRBV12-2. TRBV12-2 is noted as a pseudogene. The CDR3 runs to 13 residues.

This rearrangement joins TRBV9 to TRBJ2-7, with D uncertain. Germline CDR1 SGDLS, CDR2 YYNGEE. The CDR3 runs to 13 residues. V gave up 0 bases and J gave up 1 base, with 5 bases separating them. This chain's CDR3 is CASSVGQSYEQYF. DNA of the CDR3: TGTGCCAGCAGCGTAGGGCAGTCCTACGAGCAGTACTTC.

The chain combines TRBV21-1 with TRBJ1-2; the table calls TRBD1, which could not be checked here. TRBV21-1 is reported as a pseudogene. This CDR3 comprises 12 residues. The CDR3 nucleotides are TGTGCCAGCGCTGGACAAATGTATGGCTACACCTTC. Protein product: CASAGQMYGYTF.

In regard to this clone: In the same sample, other DNA sequences code for this CDR3. This chain uses TRBV28 with TRBJ2-5; D perhaps matches TRBD1 (6 bases). The germline CDR1 and CDR2 sequences are MDHEN and SYDVKM. The V and J ends lost 5 bases and 3 bases respectively, with 19 bases between them. The CDR3 consists of 16 residues. CDR3 sequence (DNA): TGTGCCAGCAGTACCGTTAATACAGGGTCGGAAGAGACCCAGTACTTC. Translation: CASSTVNTGSEETQYF.

J is TRBJ1-2 and V is TRBV28, with a possible D match to TRBD1 (6 bases). The CDR3 sequence is 13 residues long. The germline V gene has CDR1 MDHEN and CDR2 SYDVKM. Trimming pared 7 bases from V and 7 bases from J, leaving 16 bases between. The CDR3 region is CASTGGGGSGYTF. Written as DNA, the CDR3 is TGTGCCAGCACCGGGGGGGGCGGGAGTGGCTACACCTTC.

The chain recombines TRBV2 with TRBJ2-5, with D possibly called TRBD1 or TRBD2 (5 bases each). V lost 7 bases and J lost 1, with 13 bases in between. From germline, CDR1 is SNHLY and CDR2 FYNNEI. The CDR3 has 14 amino acids. This chain's CDR3 is CASTQVGTQETQYF. The CDR3 DNA follows: TGTGCCAGCACCCAAGTCGGGACCCAAGAGACCCAGTACTTC.

The V call is TRBV10-3, the J call TRBJ1-5; D ambiguous. The germline V gene encodes CDR1 ENHRY and CDR2 SYGVKD. Between the trimmed V and J ends, which lost 2 bases and 2 bases, there was a span of 10 bases. The CDR3 contains 15 residues. The CDR3 region is CAISETQEGNQPQHF. In DNA, the CDR3 is TGTGCCATCAGTGAGACACAAGAAGGCAATCAGCCCCAGCATTTT.

This chain uses TRBV28 with TRBJ2-7, with TRBD1 matching over 7 bases. This CDR3 contains 13 residues. Germline assignment: CDR1 MDHEN and CDR2 SYDVKM. The ends lost 5 bases at V and 7 bases at J; junction bases unmatched: 8. CDR3 coding DNA: TGTGCCAGCAGTGGGACAGCTAGTAAGGAGCAGTACTTC. Residues: CASSGTASKEQYF.

This chain links TRBV29-1 with TRBJ2-3; D is perhaps TRBD1 (6 bases). V was pared by 5 bases and J by 4 bases, with 10 bases between. CDR3 size: 12 residues. From germline, CDR1 is SQVTM and CDR2 ANQGSEA. The CDR3 DNA reads as TGCAGCGTTAGGGGGTTTTCAGATACGCAGTATTTT. It is translated as CSVRGFSDTQYF.

This chain links TRBV10-1 with TRBJ1-2; D gene ambiguous. The CDR3 loop spans 16 amino acids. Looked up from germline, CDR1 is WNHNN and CDR2 is SYGVQD (reference sequence). V dropped 5 bases and J dropped 4 bases, with 20 bases sitting between them. As DNA, the CDR3 is TGCGCCAGCAGTTACGACCAATCGCGAAAGACCTATGGCTACACCTTC. Translated, it gives CASSYDQSRKTYGYTF.

This clone appeared a few times. The chain links TRBV27 to TRBJ2-7, with a weak D call TRBD1 (6 bases). This CDR3 comprises 16 residues. V dropped 6 bases and J dropped 1 base, with 19 bases sitting between them. Germline CDR1 MNHEY, CDR2 SMNVEV (reference sequence). This CDR3 reads CASSSNLGTISYEQYF. For the CDR3, the DNA is TGTGCCAGCAGCTCAAATTTGGGGACAATTTCCTACGAGCAGTACTTC.

This chain connects TRBV2 to TRBJ1-1, with D hard to call. Germline CDR1 SNHLY, CDR2 FYNNEI. Trimming pared 1 base from V and 2 bases from J, leaving 11 bases between. This CDR3 has 15 amino acids. The CDR3 region has the DNA TGTGCCAGCAGTGAAGTGGGGTTAGCTAACACTGAAGCTTTCTTT. Its protein is CASSEVGLANTEAFF.

The chain uses TRBV7-9 and TRBJ1-2; TRBD1 is a possible D gene (5 bases). Trimming stripped 4 bases from V and 5 bases from J, with 11 bases between. Germline lookup yields CDR1 SEHNR and CDR2 FQNEAQ (reference sequence). The CDR3 spans 13 residues. CDR3 DNA sequence: TGTGCCAGCAGCTCAGGAGGGGAATATGGCTACACCTTC. It encodes CASSSGGEYGYTF.

This chain links TRBV6-1 with TRBJ2-3; no clear D. The CDR3 consists of 14 residues. With 0 bases removed from V and 6 bases from J, the gap between germline ends came to 10 bases. Germline V gene data show CDR1 as MNHNS and CDR2 as SASEGT. The CDR3 coding sequence is TGTGCCAGCAGTGAAGCAGTAATTCGCGATACGCAGTATTTT. It specifies CASSEAVIRDTQYF.

This sequence joins TRBV19 and TRBJ1-1; D is perhaps TRBD1 (5 bases). This CDR3 is built from 13 residues. V was cut by 5 bases and J by 5 bases, with 12 bases left in between. The germline V gene encodes CDR1 LNHDA and CDR2 SQIVND (reference sequence). As DNA, the CDR3 is TGTGCCAGTAGTCGGCGGGGGATTACTGAAGCTTTCTTT. This sequence encodes CASSRRGITEAFF.

This clone turned up a few times. CDR3 sequence reads: CASSGKAYGYTF. DNA of the CDR3: TGTGCCAGCAGCGGAAAGGCCTATGGCTACACCTTC. The rearrangement links TRBV6-6 to TRBJ1-2; D not certain. V was shortened by 6 bases and J by 4 bases, with 9 bases between the two germline ends. The CDR3 covers 12 residues. In germline, CDR1 is MNHNY, CDR2 SVGAGI (reference sequence).

The V call is TRBV9, the J call TRBJ2-5; 10 bases match TRBD2. The V and J ends lost 0 bases and 9 bases, in that order; junction bases with no gene match: 5. The CDR3 is made up of 14 amino acids. The V gene's germline CDR1 is SGDLS and CDR2 YYNGEE. The CDR3 DNA reads TGTGCCAGCAGCGTAGGGCCAGCGGGGGGGCCCCAGTACTTC. Translation: CASSVGPAGGPQYF.

In regard to this clone: Distinct nucleotide sequences in the sample also encode this CDR3. The CDR3 loop reads CASSTVNTGSEETQYF. The CDR3 region has the DNA TGTGCCAGCAGTACTGTTAATACAGGGTCGGAAGAGACCCAGTACTTC. The chain links TRBV28 to TRBJ2-5; maybe TRBD1 (6 bases). The CDR3 is 16 amino acids. Germline CDR1 reads MDHEN; CDR2 reads SYDVKM. Trimming took off 5 bases at V and 3 bases at J, with 19 bases between the two ends. The entire variable domain, with the rest obtained from reference TRBV28 and TRBJ2-5, is as follows: DVKVTQSSRYLVKRTGEKVFLECVQDMDHENMFWYRQDPGLGLRLIYFSYDVKMKEKGDIPEGYSVSREKKERFSLILESASTNQTSMYLCASSTVNTGSEETQYFGPGTRLLVL.

The chain employs TRBV10-3 and TRBJ1-3; D unclear. CDR1 is ENHRY and CDR2 is SYGVKD in the germline V gene. V lost 0 bases to trimming and J lost 0 bases, with 6 bases between them. The CDR3 sequence is 15 residues long. The CDR3 DNA is TGTGCCATCAGTGAGTCGCCTCTCTCTGGAAACACCATATATTTT. As protein: CAISESPLSGNTIYF.

The chain recombines TRBV19 with TRBJ2-1, with D possibly matching TRBD2 (5 bases). The V end was cut by 0 bases, the J end by 0 bases, with 15 bases between. The CDR3 loop spans 18 amino acids. Germline assignment: CDR1 LNHDA and CDR2 SQIVND (reference sequence). The CDR3 spells CASSIDLSSGSSYNEQFF. The DNA of the CDR3 is TGTGCCAGTAGTATAGATCTATCGTCGGGAAGCTCCTACAATGAGCAGTTCTTC.

The chain couples TRBV2 to TRBJ2-6; D not resolved. Germline CDR1 and CDR2: SNHLY and FYNNEI. V was shortened by 2 bases and J by 0 bases, with 14 bases between the two germline ends. The CDR3 sequence is 18 residues long. The CDR3 DNA reads TGTGCCAGCAGTGAATTTGAGCCGAATGACTCTGGGGCCAACGTCCTGACTTTC. It codes for CASSEFEPNDSGANVLTF.

The gene calls are TRBV19 and TRBJ2-7, with D unclear. The CDR3 consists of 13 residues. V gave up 4 bases and J gave up 0 bases, with 7 bases separating them. Germline V gene lookup returns CDR1 LNHDA and CDR2 SQIVND (reference sequence). The CDR3 DNA reads as TGTGCCAGTAGTAACCCTAGCTCCTACGAGCAGTACTTC. This translates into CASSNPSSYEQYF.

This rearrangement joins TRBV7-2 to TRBJ2-7; D may match TRBD1 or TRBD2 (7 bases each). The ends were cut back, 5 bases at V and 2 bases at J, with 16 bases in the middle. CDR1 is SGHTA and CDR2 is FQGNSA in the germline V gene. This CDR3 is 15 amino acids long. For the CDR3, the DNA is TGTGCCAGCAGCGAGGGGGCGGGAGTAACCTACGAGCAGTACTTC. It is translated as CASSEGAGVTYEQYF.

The V call is TRBV27, the J call TRBJ1-6; a possible D gene is TRBD1 (5 bases). V was shortened by 7 bases and J by 14 bases, with 24 bases between the two germline ends. Germline CDR1 reads MNHEY; CDR2 reads SMNVEV (reference sequence). The CDR3 totals 15 residues. CDR3 protein: CASKPSGTVPGALHF. The CDR3 coding sequence is TGTGCCAGCAAGCCCTCCGGGACGGTTCCGGGGGCCCTCCACTTT.